Listed below are T cell receptor beta chains from one sample, sequenced in a study of cytomegalovirus exposure and HLA in healthy donors. Sequencing used immunoSEQ multiplex PCR; TCRdb keeps in-frame clones, though not all of them. This repertoire shows under 250,000 clones, more than 75% found once; its top ten account for 3% to 4%. Material: PBMCs. The receptors derive from a male donor in good health and CMV-seronegative. CDR3s include the opening cysteine and the closing phenylalanine or tryptophan. The D gene is left open where the match is weak. A clone size is listed for some rows: how often the clone was seen (once, few, many), or a class if it is expanded.

clone size: -
V gene: TRBV6-4
D gene: -
J gene: TRBJ2-2
CDR3 DNA: TGTGCCAGCAGTGCCCTAGGGAACACCGGGGAGCTGTTTTTT
CDR3 protein: CASSALGNTGELFF

clone size: -
V gene: TRBV23-1
D gene: TRBD1
J gene: TRBJ1-5
CDR3 DNA: TGCGCCAAAAACAGGGGGAAAGGCAATCAGCCCCAGCATTTT
CDR3 protein: CAKNRGKGNQPQHF

clone size: few
V gene: TRBV5-6
D gene: -
J gene: TRBJ2-3
CDR3 DNA: TGTGCCAGCAGCCCCCTGGGCTTCACAGATACGCAGTATTTT
CDR3 protein: CASSPLGFTDTQYF

clone size: -
V gene: TRBV28
D gene: -
J gene: TRBJ2-5
CDR3 DNA: TGTGCCAGCAGGGGGGGTGGTGCGGGGCAAGAGACCCAGTACTTC
CDR3 protein: CASRGGGAGQETQYF

clone size: -
V gene: TRBV28
D gene: TRBD2
J gene: TRBJ2-3
CDR3 DNA: TGTGCCAGCCTCAGACTAGCGGGAGAGGCGGATACGCAGTATTTT
CDR3 protein: CASLRLAGEADTQYF

clone size: -
V gene: TRBV7-8
D gene: -
J gene: TRBJ1-5
CDR3 DNA: TGTGCCAGCAGCCGACAGGATTATAGCAATCAGCCCCAGCATTTT
CDR3 protein: CASSRQDYSNQPQHF

clone size: few
V gene: TRBV18
D gene: TRBD1
J gene: TRBJ1-2
CDR3 DNA: TGTGCCAGCTCAGAGCTGACCGGGACAGTAAATGGCTACACCTTC
CDR3 protein: CASSELTGTVNGYTF

clone size: -
V gene: TRBV2
D gene: TRBD1
J gene: TRBJ2-3
CDR3 DNA: TGTGCCAGCAGGACAGGGGGAGTAGATACGCAGTATTTT
CDR3 protein: CASRTGGVDTQYF

clone size: -
V gene: TRBV7-3
D gene: -
J gene: TRBJ2-1
CDR3 DNA: TGTGCCAGCAGCCAAATCAGCGTAATCGAGGACAATGAGCAGTTCTTC
CDR3 protein: CASSQISVIEDNEQFF

clone size: -
V gene: TRBV7-3
D gene: TRBD2
J gene: TRBJ2-1
CDR3 DNA: TGTGCCAGCAGCTTAACGGGAGGGCGGCCTGAGCAGTTCTTC
CDR3 protein: CASSLTGGRPEQFF

clone size: -
V gene: TRBV7-8
D gene: -
J gene: TRBJ1-2
CDR3 DNA: TGTGCCAGCAGCTTAGTTGTGAGACAGGAAACTAACTATGGCTACACCTTC
CDR3 protein: CASSLVVRQETNYGYTF

clone size: few
V gene: TRBV10-3
D gene: TRBD1
J gene: TRBJ1-1
CDR3 DNA: TGTGCCATCAAAGGGACAGGGGAGAACACTGAAGCTTTCTTT
CDR3 protein: CAIKGTGENTEAFF

clone size: -
V gene: TRBV5-1
D gene: TRBD1
J gene: TRBJ2-5
CDR3 DNA: TGCGCCAGCAGACCGTCGACAGGGGGAGAGACCCAGTACTTC
CDR3 protein: CASRPSTGGETQYF

clone size: few
V gene: TRBV5-4
D gene: TRBD1
J gene: TRBJ2-2
CDR3 DNA: TGTGCCAGCAGCTTGGGACAGGGGGCTCTACCCGGGGAGCTGTTTTTT
CDR3 protein: CASSLGQGALPGELFF

clone size: -
V gene: TRBV9
D gene: -
J gene: TRBJ2-7
CDR3 DNA: TGTGCCAGCAGCGTAGACGGCGGGATCGTCTCCTACGAGCAGTACTTC
CDR3 protein: CASSVDGGIVSYEQYF

clone size: -
V gene: TRBV29-1
D gene: -
J gene: TRBJ2-1
CDR3 DNA: TGCAGCGTTGCCCTACCAGGGGAATCCTACAATGAGCAGTTCTTC
CDR3 protein: CSVALPGESYNEQFF

clone size: -
V gene: TRBV19
D gene: TRBD2
J gene: TRBJ2-7
CDR3 DNA: TGTGCCAGTATGCGGGAGGGCCCCGGCGAGCAGTACTTC
CDR3 protein: CASMREGPGEQYF

clone size: few
V gene: TRBV27
D gene: TRBD2
J gene: TRBJ2-1
CDR3 DNA: TGTGCCAGCGGCCCTTGGACTAGCGTCCACAATGAGCAGTTCTTC
CDR3 protein: CASGPWTSVHNEQFF

clone size: -
V gene: TRBV27
D gene: -
J gene: TRBJ1-1
CDR3 DNA: TGTGCCAGCAGACAGCTCGCGCCCCCTGAAGCTTTCTTT
CDR3 protein: CASRQLAPPEAFF

clone size: few
V gene: TRBV7-2
D gene: -
J gene: TRBJ1-5
CDR3 DNA: TGTGCCAGCAGCTTAGGACAGGGCAATCAGCCCCAGCATTTT
CDR3 protein: CASSLGQGNQPQHF

clone size: -
V gene: TRBV2
D gene: TRBD1
J gene: TRBJ1-2
CDR3 DNA: TGTGCCACCGCTCCAATTCTCCCAGGGGGCGCAGGCTACACCTTC
CDR3 protein: CATAPILPGGAGYTF

clone size: -
V gene: TRBV10-2
D gene: -
J gene: TRBJ2-3
CDR3 DNA: TGCGCCAGCAAGACTAGCACAGATACGCAGTATTTT
CDR3 protein: CASKTSTDTQYF

clone size: -
V gene: TRBV27
D gene: TRBD2
J gene: TRBJ2-1
CDR3 DNA: TGTGCCAGCACACCCGGGACTAGCGGGAGGGTAGGATACAATGAGCAGTTCTTC
CDR3 protein: CASTPGTSGRVGYNEQFF

clone size: -
V gene: TRBV14
D gene: -
J gene: TRBJ1-1
CDR3 DNA: TGTGCCAGCAGCCGAGAGACTAAGAACACTGAAGCTTTCTTT
CDR3 protein: CASSRETKNTEAFF

clone size: -
V gene: TRBV11-2
D gene: TRBD1
J gene: TRBJ1-2
CDR3 DNA: TGTGCCAGCAGTCGCCCCGGGACAGGGATGAATGGCTACACCTTC
CDR3 protein: CASSRPGTGMNGYTF

clone size: -
V gene: TRBV15
D gene: TRBD2
J gene: TRBJ2-7
CDR3 DNA: TGTGCCACCAGCAGTGATACTAGCGGGGTCACCTACGAGCAGTACTTC
CDR3 protein: CATSSDTSGVTYEQYF

clone size: -
V gene: TRBV4-1
D gene: TRBD1
J gene: TRBJ2-3
CDR3 DNA: TGCGCCAGCAGCCAAGAATCAGGGGGCTTCAGCACAGATACGCAGTATTTT
CDR3 protein: CASSQESGGFSTDTQYF

clone size: -
V gene: TRBV19
D gene: -
J gene: TRBJ2-3
CDR3 DNA: TGTGCCAGTAGTATAGAAACGGGATCTAGCACAGATACGCAGTATTTT
CDR3 protein: CASSIETGSSTDTQYF

clone size: once
V gene: TRBV19
D gene: TRBD1
J gene: TRBJ2-7
CDR3 DNA: TGTGCCAGTAGTCGGGCCAGGGGGCCCGCCTACGAGCAGTACTTC
CDR3 protein: CASSRARGPAYEQYF

clone size: -
V gene: TRBV7-7
D gene: TRBD1
J gene: TRBJ2-1
CDR3 DNA: TGTGCTAGCAGCGAAGACCCGGGACAGGGTTACAATGAGCAGTTCTTC
CDR3 protein: CASSEDPGQGYNEQFF

clone size: -
V gene: TRBV18
D gene: TRBD2
J gene: TRBJ2-3
CDR3 DNA: TGTGCCAGCTCACCAATGGGGCTAGCGGGAACTAGCACAGATACGCAGTATTTT
CDR3 protein: CASSPMGLAGTSTDTQYF

clone size: -
V gene: TRBV5-1
D gene: TRBD2
J gene: TRBJ2-7
CDR3 DNA: TGCGCCAGCAGCTTACTAGCGAGCTCCTACGAGGAGCAGTACTTC
CDR3 protein: CASSLLASSYEEQYF

clone size: -
V gene: TRBV18
D gene: TRBD1
J gene: TRBJ1-2
CDR3 DNA: TGTGCCAGCTCCCCCCAGGGGGCGCCTGGCTACACCTTC
CDR3 protein: CASSPQGAPGYTF

clone size: -
V gene: TRBV6-5
D gene: -
J gene: TRBJ1-2
CDR3 DNA: TGTGCCAGCAGTTCCCTGTCTGGCTACACCTTC
CDR3 protein: CASSSLSGYTF

clone size: -
V gene: TRBV30
D gene: -
J gene: TRBJ1-2
CDR3 DNA: TGTGCCTGGATGGACAGACAGTATGGCTACACCTTC
CDR3 protein: CAWMDRQYGYTF

clone size: once
V gene: TRBV12-5
D gene: -
J gene: TRBJ2-1
CDR3 DNA: TGTGCTAGTGGTTTGGTACCGGTGGACAGACCAATCGCACCCGGGTTCTTC
CDR3 protein: CASGLVPVDRPIAPGFF

clone size: -
V gene: TRBV27
D gene: -
J gene: TRBJ2-5
CDR3 DNA: TGTGCCAGCAGTTCCGGTTGGGGCGGTAAAGAGACCCAGTACTTC
CDR3 protein: CASSSGWGGKETQYF

clone size: -
V gene: TRBV5-1
D gene: TRBD2
J gene: TRBJ2-7
CDR3 DNA: TGCGCCAGCAGCAGACAACCGGGACTAGCGGAAAGGCAGTACTTC
CDR3 protein: CASSRQPGLAERQYF

clone size: -
V gene: TRBV11-3
D gene: -
J gene: TRBJ2-2
CDR3 DNA: TGTGCCAGCACCCGAGGGGGGAACACCGGGGAGCTGTTTTTT
CDR3 protein: CASTRGGNTGELFF

clone size: -
V gene: TRBV28
D gene: TRBD1
J gene: TRBJ1-2
CDR3 DNA: TGTGCCAGCAGTTTGCCCCGAGAAGGAGGGGGCGAAAGCTATGGCTACACCTTC
CDR3 protein: CASSLPREGGGESYGYTF

clone size: -
V gene: TRBV19
D gene: TRBD1
J gene: TRBJ1-4
CDR3 DNA: TGTGCCAGTAAGAGGTGGGATGAGACAGGGGGAGAAAAACTGTTTTTT
CDR3 protein: CASKRWDETGGEKLFF

clone size: few
V gene: TRBV10-2
D gene: -
J gene: TRBJ1-2
CDR3 DNA: TGCGCCAGCAGTGCACAGGTGACGACTAACTATGGCTACACCTTC
CDR3 protein: CASSAQVTTNYGYTF